These 30 T cell receptor beta chains were all obtained from the same sample, sequenced in a study of CD8 T cells in Susac syndrome. Random hexamers were used to reverse transcribe an amount of about 0.45 to 1 ug RNA. TCRdb reprocessed the immunoSEQ multiplex PCR reads via MiXCR and lists one record per CDR3 protein. The sample holds roughly 47,000 distinct CDR3 sequences, 85% to 95% seen once. Source material: CD8+ T cells from PBMCs. The origin of the receptors is a human donor in good health.

The chain employs TRBV19 and TRBJ2-1; TRBD2 agrees at 10 bases. Per germline, CDR1 LNHDA and CDR2 SQIVND (reference sequence). The trim removed 5 bases at V and 2 bases at J, leaving 12 bases unmatched. CDR3 length: 18 amino acids. CDR3 in amino acids: CASSPLSSGSWTYNEQFF. CDR3 DNA sequence: TGTGCCAGTAGTCCCCTCTCTAGCGGGAGTTGGACCTACAATGAGCAGTTCTTC.

The V gene is TRBV11-2, the J gene TRBJ2-7; TRBD2 agrees at 10 bases. In germline, CDR1 is SGHAT, CDR2 FQNNGV. The CDR3 has 16 residues. The V gene end was trimmed by 0 bases and the J gene end by 4 bases; junction bases not matched to a gene: 6. CDR3 protein: CASSLDSLAGAYEQYF. CDR3 coding DNA: TGTGCCAGCAGCTTAGACAGTCTAGCGGGAGCTTACGAGCAGTACTTC.

V gene TRBV11-2 combines with J gene TRBJ2-7, with D unclear. Trimming removed 3 bases from V and 2 bases from J, with 11 bases in between. Germline values: CDR1 SGHAT, CDR2 FQNNGV. The CDR3 is 14 amino acids. The CDR3, as DNA: TGTGCCAGCAGCTTGGCTCCCAATACCTACGAGCAGTACTTC. It yields the protein CASSLAPNTYEQYF.

This clonotype was seen a single time. This chain joins TRBV20-1 and TRBJ2-7, with 16 bases fitting TRBD2. With 3 bases clipped from V and 5 bases from J, the junction kept 1 base outside the gene matches. The germline V gene has CDR1 DFQATT and CDR2 SNEGSKA (reference sequence). This CDR3 contains 14 residues. The CDR3 protein is CSASGTSGRDEQYF. CDR3 in DNA: TGCAGTGCTAGTGGGACTAGCGGGAGGGACGAGCAGTACTTC.

This sequence joins TRBV25-1 and TRBJ1-1; no definite D call. This CDR3 contains 13 residues. CDR1 is MGHDK, CDR2 SYGVNS, per germline. V was shortened by 1 base and J by 4 bases, with 7 bases between the two germline ends. The CDR3 loop reads CASSEWRSTEAFF. CDR3 DNA: TGTGCCAGCAGTGAATGGCGGAGCACTGAAGCTTTCTTT.

The V and J genes are TRBV7-9 and TRBJ2-1, with D possibly matching TRBD2 (5 bases). Between the trimmed V and J ends, which lost 5 bases and 3 bases, there was a span of 17 bases. The length of the CDR3 is 16 residues. Per germline, CDR1 SEHNR and CDR2 FQNEAQ (reference sequence). The DNA for the CDR3 is TGTGCCAGCAGCCCGCACGGGGTCGGGGACTACAATGAGCAGTTCTTC. This translates into CASSPHGVGDYNEQFF.

This chain uses TRBV30 with TRBJ2-1; D not resolved. The CDR3 totals 11 residues. With 4 bases removed from V and 6 bases from J, the gap between germline ends came to 7 bases. Germline assignment: CDR1 GTSNPN and CDR2 SVGIG (reference sequence). As DNA, the CDR3 is TGTGCCTGGACCCGCGGCAATGAGCAGTTCTTC. Translation: CAWTRGNEQFF.

The chain carries TRBV19 and TRBJ2-1; 9 nucleotides agree with TRBD2. With V trimmed by 3 bases and J by 2 bases, 2 bases remained unmatched. Germline CDR1 and CDR2: LNHDA and SQIVND (reference sequence). This CDR3 contains 15 residues. As DNA, the CDR3 is TGTGCCAGTAGTATTAGCGGGAGCCCCTACAATGAGCAGTTCTTC. Its translation: CASSISGSPYNEQFF.

The chain has TRBV20-1 and TRBJ2-7; TRBD2 might be the D (5 bases). Germline lookup yields CDR1 DFQATT and CDR2 SNEGSKA (reference sequence). The CDR3 covers 15 residues. The ends were cut back, 6 bases at V and 4 bases at J, with 22 bases in the middle. The CDR3 sequence: CSAPFDVRGRYEQYF. CDR3 nucleotides: TGCAGTGCCCCCTTTGATGTTCGGGGTCGGTACGAGCAGTACTTC.

The chain is built from TRBV4-2 and TRBJ1-2; D remains unclear. Deletions cut 2 bases from V and 4 bases from J, with 2 bases between. The CDR3 has 11 amino acids. Germline-derived CDR1 and CDR2 are LGHNA and YNFKEQ. Here the CDR3 reads CASSQSYGYTF. In DNA form, the CDR3 reads TGTGCCAGCAGCCAATCCTATGGCTACACCTTC.

The sample holds a few counts of this clonotype. The V gene is TRBV5-6, the J gene TRBJ2-5; D is perhaps TRBD1 (6 bases). The CDR3 spans 13 residues. Deletions cut 4 bases from V and 2 bases from J, with 9 bases between. Germline V gene lookup returns CDR1 SGHDT and CDR2 YYEEEE. CDR3 residues: CASSRQAQETQYF. The CDR3 bases are TGTGCCAGCAGCCGACAGGCACAAGAGACCCAGTACTTC.

The chain uses TRBV3-1 and TRBJ2-1; 8 bases are shared with TRBD2. Germline-derived CDR1 and CDR2 are LGHDT and YNNKEL (reference sequence). The CDR3 covers 15 residues. V trimming: 6 bases; J trimming: 7 bases; junction bases outside the gene matches: 11. CDR3 DNA sequence: TGTGCCAGCAGTCTTCCAGGACTAGCTTCGAATGAGCAGTTCTTC. It specifies CASSLPGLASNEQFF.

This clonotype has a single count. This chain links TRBV4-1 with TRBJ1-1, with 8 nucleotides matching TRBD1. V shed 3 bases and J 6 bases; nucleotides not matched to a gene: 3. The CDR3 spans 13 residues. Looked up from germline, CDR1 is MGHRA and CDR2 is YSYEKL. DNA for the CDR3: TGCGCCAGCAGCCAGACAGGGGATCCTGAAGCTTTCTTT. Protein sequence: CASSQTGDPEAFF.

This chain joins TRBV9 and TRBJ2-7; TRBD2 matches at 11 bases. Germline CDR1 reads SGDLS; CDR2 reads YYNGEE. The CDR3 spans 15 residues. Germline trimming cut 4 bases from V and 3 bases from J; bases unmatched to any gene: 6. The CDR3 here is CASSPRGLADYEQYF. In DNA form, the CDR3 reads TGTGCCAGCAGCCCTAGGGGACTAGCGGACTACGAGCAGTACTTC. Based on the CDR3 plus reference TRBV9 and TRBJ2-7, the full variable domain is DSGVTQTPKHLITATGQRVTLRCSPRSGDLSVYWYQQSLDQGLQFLIQYYNGEERAKGNILERFSAQQFPDLHSELNLSSLELGDSALYFCASSPRGLADYEQYFGPGTRLTVT.

This chain connects TRBV5-4 to TRBJ1-2, with D maybe TRBD1 (6 bases). V was trimmed by 0 bases and J by 8 bases, leaving 17 bases between them. The CDR3 has 15 amino acids. The germline V gene encodes CDR1 SGHNT and CDR2 YYREEE (reference sequence). CDR3 sequence (DNA): TGTGCCAGCAGCTTGGTGGTTGAGGGGGGGTTAGGCTACACCTTC. This encodes CASSLVVEGGLGYTF.

The chain links TRBV13 to TRBJ1-1, with 7 bases aligning to TRBD1. This CDR3 is 16 amino acids long. Germline V gene data show CDR1 as PRHDT and CDR2 as FYEKMQ (reference sequence). J gave up 3 bases and V 5 bases, and 12 bases lay outside the gene matches. The CDR3 DNA sequence: TGTGCCAGCAGCCAGGCCGCCAGGGGGTCCGACACTGAAGCTTTCTTT. It specifies CASSQAARGSDTEAFF. Using reference TRBV13 and TRBJ1-1 for the parts outside the CDR3, the full variable domain is AAGVIQSPRHLIKEKRETATLKCYPIPRHDTVYWYQQGPGQDPQFLISFYEKMQSDKGSIPDRFSAQQFSDYHSELNMSSLELGDSALYFCASSQAARGSDTEAFFGQGTRLTVV.

The rearrangement links TRBV6-2 or TRBV6-3 to TRBJ2-1; TRBD2 agrees at 14 bases. Germline CDR1 reads MNHEY; CDR2 reads SVGEGT. The CDR3 sequence is 18 residues long. Germline trimming cut 5 bases from V and 3 bases from J; bases unmatched to any gene: 9. The CDR3 is CASSLFPGLAGVYNEQFF. DNA for the CDR3: TGTGCCAGCAGTCTTTTTCCGGGACTAGCGGGAGTCTACAATGAGCAGTTCTTC.

The chain employs TRBV4-2 and TRBJ2-1; D unclear. V was trimmed by 3 bases and J by 5 bases, leaving 2 bases between them. Germline V lookup: CDR1 LGHNA, CDR2 YNFKEQ. This CDR3 is 11 amino acids long. The CDR3: CASSQDNEQFF. DNA of the CDR3: TGTGCCAGCAGCCAGGACAATGAGCAGTTCTTC.

The V call is TRBV10-1, the J call TRBJ2-2, with D perhaps matching TRBD2 (5 bases). This CDR3 is 14 amino acids long. V was shortened by 4 bases and J by 5 bases, with 11 bases between the two germline ends. The germline gives CDR1 WNHNN, CDR2 SYGVQD (reference sequence). CDR3 bases: TGCGCCAGCAGTGTACGGGATGGAACCGGGGAGCTGTTTTTT. It specifies CASSVRDGTGELFF.

The sample holds one count of this clonotype. The genes are TRBV19 and TRBJ1-1, with 8 bases matching TRBD1. CDR3 length: 16 residues. Looked up from germline, CDR1 is LNHDA and CDR2 is SQIVND (reference sequence). After removal of 4 bases from V and 5 bases from J, the junction contained 12 bases not matched to a gene. The CDR3 nucleotides read TGTGCCAGTAGTAGAGGCCCCCGACAGGGGTCTACTGAAGCTTTCTTT. Amino acids: CASSRGPRQGSTEAFF.

The V gene is TRBV2, the J gene TRBJ2-2, with 7 bases matching TRBD2. V shed 1 base and J 5 bases; nucleotides not matched to a gene: 4. Germline CDR1 reads SNHLY; CDR2 reads FYNNEI. The CDR3 consists of 15 residues. The CDR3: CASSEDGRKTGELFF. Written as DNA, the CDR3 is TGTGCCAGCAGTGAAGACGGGAGGAAAACCGGGGAGCTGTTTTTT. Full variable domain (remainder filled in from reference TRBV2 and TRBJ2-2): EPEVTQTPSHQVTQMGQEVILRCVPISNHLYFYWYRQILGQKVEFLVSFYNNEISEKSEIFDDQFSVERPDGSNFTLKIRSTKLEDSAMYFCASSEDGRKTGELFFGEGSRLTVL.

The V call is TRBV11-2, the J call TRBJ2-2; D gene unclear. The V gene lost 1 base and the J gene lost 6 bases, with 0 bases spanning the gap. There are 11 residues in the CDR3. Germline V gives CDR1 SGHAT, CDR2 FQNNGV. The CDR3 DNA reads as TGTGCCAGCAGCTTAGCCGGGGAGCTGTTTTTT. Amino acid sequence: CASSLAGELFF.

This chain joins TRBV20-1 and TRBJ2-7; D remains ambiguous. Germline CDR1 reads DFQATT; CDR2 reads SNEGSKA (reference sequence). The CDR3 has 14 residues. Deletions cut 0 bases from V and 1 base from J, with 10 bases between. The CDR3 sequence: CSARDPERSYEQYF. CDR3 in DNA: TGCAGTGCTAGAGATCCCGAAAGATCCTACGAGCAGTACTTC.

The V call is TRBV19, the J call TRBJ2-7, with D tentatively TRBD1 (6 bases). V lost 5 bases to trimming and J lost 1 base, with 21 bases between them. This CDR3 is built from 17 residues. The germline CDR1 and CDR2 sequences are LNHDA and SQIVND (reference sequence). The DNA for the CDR3 is TGTGCCAGTAGTCCTTTCCCCCGGACAGTGGTTTCCTACGAGCAGTACTTC. It encodes CASSPFPRTVVSYEQYF.

The rearrangement joins TRBV13 to TRBJ2-7; possibly TRBD1 for D (6 bases). The CDR3 runs 11 residues. Trimming stripped 4 bases from V and 5 bases from J, with 6 bases between. The germline gives CDR1 PRHDT, CDR2 FYEKMQ (reference sequence). CDR3 loop: CASSWGHEQYF. Written as DNA, the CDR3 is TGTGCCAGCAGCTGGGGGCACGAGCAGTACTTC.

The chain employs TRBV14 and TRBJ2-7; no firm D call. Germline CDR1 SGHDN, CDR2 FVKESK. V lost 1 base to trimming and J lost 3 bases, with 10 bases between them. The CDR3 runs to 14 residues. The CDR3 loop is CASSQGEIYYEQYF. The CDR3 DNA reads TGTGCCAGCAGCCAAGGAGAGATTTACTACGAGCAGTACTTC.

The CDR3 DNA sequence: TGTGCCAGCAGCTTAGAGGGGAACACCATATATTTT. It translates to CASSLEGNTIYF. The chain recombines TRBV5-6 with TRBJ1-3, with D possibly matching TRBD1 (5 bases). Trimming cost V 2 bases and J 7 bases, with 7 bases left between them. In germline, CDR1 is SGHDT, CDR2 YYEEEE. This CDR3 has 12 residues.

The rearrangement links TRBV10-3 to TRBJ2-7; D remains unclear. There are 13 residues in the CDR3. Germline CDR1 ENHRY, CDR2 SYGVKD. Trimming pared 0 bases from V and 3 bases from J, leaving 6 bases between. This chain's CDR3 is CAISESASYEQYF. DNA of the CDR3: TGTGCCATCAGTGAGTCAGCCAGCTACGAGCAGTACTTC.

The chain uses TRBV6-5 and TRBJ2-7; no firm D call. This CDR3 comprises 13 residues. Germline loops: CDR1 MNHEY, CDR2 SVGAGI. Trimming shortened V by 5 bases and J by 4 bases, and 12 bases separated the two germline ends. The CDR3 spells CASSHHSVYEQYF. DNA of the CDR3: TGTGCCAGCAGTCACCATTCAGTGTACGAGCAGTACTTC.

The chain uses TRBV4-3 and TRBJ2-7, with 9 nucleotides matching TRBD2. The V and J ends lost 3 bases and 2 bases, in that order; junction bases with no gene match: 2. There are 14 residues in the CDR3. Germline loops: CDR1 LGHNA, CDR2 YSLEER. CDR3 sequence: CASSQTSGTYEQYF. CDR3 DNA sequence: TGCGCCAGCAGCCAGACTAGCGGAACCTACGAGCAGTACTTC.